This T cell receptor (beta chain) was captured by sequencing in a study of tumor-infiltrating lymphocytes in primary liver carcinoma. Study-wide background: Primary liver carcinoma, confirmed by histopathology, was surgically resected. Every sample contained roughly 3.65 to 8 million productive TCRbeta reads, and these numbers were similar from one tissue type to another. Patients of both sexes were 30 to 69 years old. General study findings and limits: Tumor region pairs showed greater overlap than either tumor-adjacent or tumor-blood pairs did.

With regard to this clonotype: The antigen remains undetermined.

TCR beta cDNA was reverse-transcribed from roughly 0.45 ug of total RNA. The reaction used a constant-region primer and ProtoScript II reverse transcriptase. Three nested multiplex PCR rounds, a slightly modified ARM-PCR method, built the TCR beta libraries. With TRBV1-TRBV30 forward primers and a C-beta reverse primer, the first two PCR rounds were run for about 10 cycles each. TCRdb ran MiXCR on the multiplex PCR reads and lists one entry per CDR3 protein. The repertoire holds about 320,000 distinct CDR3 sequences, almost 60% seen once, with about 17% in the top ten. For blood RNA, unsorted whole blood served as the source, and germline DNA was extracted too. The CDR3 is made up of 15 amino acids. Trimming pared 7 bases from V and 1 base from J, leaving 14 bases between. The germline gives CDR1 MNHEY, CDR2 SVGEGT.

This clonotype was obtained from a woman under 40 with primary liver carcinoma and hepatitis B virus infection. Sequenced input: peripheral blood. The gene calls are TRBV6-2 or TRBV6-3 and TRBJ2-1, with D maybe TRBD1 (6 bases). DNA for the CDR3: TGTGCCAGCACCAGGGGTATCTCTTCCTACAATGAGCAGTTCTTC. Protein product: CASTRGISSYNEQFF.